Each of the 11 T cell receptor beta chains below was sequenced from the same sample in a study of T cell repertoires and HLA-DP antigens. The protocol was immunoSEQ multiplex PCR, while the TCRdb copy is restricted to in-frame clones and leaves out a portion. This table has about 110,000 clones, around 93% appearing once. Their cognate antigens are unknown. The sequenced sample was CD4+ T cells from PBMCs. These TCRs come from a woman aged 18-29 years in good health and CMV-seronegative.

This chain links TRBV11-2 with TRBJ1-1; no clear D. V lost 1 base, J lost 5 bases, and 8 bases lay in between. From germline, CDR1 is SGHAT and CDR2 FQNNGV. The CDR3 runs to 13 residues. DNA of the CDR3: TGTGCCAGCAGCTTAGGCGCCGTGACTGAAGCTTTCTTT. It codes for CASSLGAVTEAFF.

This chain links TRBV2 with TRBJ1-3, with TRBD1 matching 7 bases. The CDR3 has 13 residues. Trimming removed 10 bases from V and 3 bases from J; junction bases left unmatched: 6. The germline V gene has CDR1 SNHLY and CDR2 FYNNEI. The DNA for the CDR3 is TGTGCCACCGCAAGGGACAGTGGAAACACCATATATTTT. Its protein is CATARDSGNTIYF.

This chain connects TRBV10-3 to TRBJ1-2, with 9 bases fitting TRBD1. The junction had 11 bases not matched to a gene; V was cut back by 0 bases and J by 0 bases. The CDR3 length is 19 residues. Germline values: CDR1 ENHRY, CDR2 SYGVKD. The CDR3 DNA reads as TGTGCCATCAGTGAGTCGGACAGGGGCCGGACCGGGGCTAACTATGGCTACACCTTC. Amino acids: CAISESDRGRTGANYGYTF.

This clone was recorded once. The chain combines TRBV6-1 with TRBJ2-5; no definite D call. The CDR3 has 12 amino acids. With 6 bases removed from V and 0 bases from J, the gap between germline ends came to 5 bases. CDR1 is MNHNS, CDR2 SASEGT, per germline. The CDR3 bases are TGTGCCAGCAGGGGTAACCAAGAGACCCAGTACTTC. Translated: CASRGNQETQYF.

The CDR3 loop is CASSQTGGSNQPQHF. CDR3 DNA: TGTGCCAGCAGTCAGACAGGCGGAAGCAATCAGCCCCAGCATTTT. V usage is TRBV28 and J usage is TRBJ1-5, with a possible D match to TRBD1 (6 bases). CDR1 is MDHEN and CDR2 is SYDVKM in the germline V gene. CDR3 size: 15 residues. The germline V and J ends were trimmed by 5 bases and 1 base, with 12 bases remaining between them.

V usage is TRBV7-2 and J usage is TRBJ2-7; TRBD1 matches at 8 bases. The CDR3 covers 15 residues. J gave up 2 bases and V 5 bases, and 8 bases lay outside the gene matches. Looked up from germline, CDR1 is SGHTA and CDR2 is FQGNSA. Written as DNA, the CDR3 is TGTGCCAGCAGCGGCTTCCGGGACAGGACCTACGAGCAGTACTTC. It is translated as CASSGFRDRTYEQYF.

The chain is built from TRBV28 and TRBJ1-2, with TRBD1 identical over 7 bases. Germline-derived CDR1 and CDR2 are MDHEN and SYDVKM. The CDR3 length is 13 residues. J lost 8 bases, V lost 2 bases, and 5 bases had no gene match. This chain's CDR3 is CASSLNRGRGYTF. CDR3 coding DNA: TGTGCCAGCAGTTTAAACAGGGGTCGGGGCTACACCTTC.

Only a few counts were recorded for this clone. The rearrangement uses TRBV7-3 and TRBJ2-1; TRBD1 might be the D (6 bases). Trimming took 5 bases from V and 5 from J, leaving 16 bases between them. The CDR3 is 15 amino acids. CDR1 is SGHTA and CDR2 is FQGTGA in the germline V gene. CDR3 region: CASSPTQGFDNEQFF. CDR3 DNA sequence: TGTGCCAGCAGCCCTACTCAGGGGTTCGACAATGAGCAGTTCTTC.

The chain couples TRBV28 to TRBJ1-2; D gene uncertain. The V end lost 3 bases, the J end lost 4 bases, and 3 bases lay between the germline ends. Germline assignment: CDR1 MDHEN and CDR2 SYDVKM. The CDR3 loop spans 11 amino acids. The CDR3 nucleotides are TGTGCCAGCAGTTTCCTCTATGGCTACACCTTC. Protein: CASSFLYGYTF.

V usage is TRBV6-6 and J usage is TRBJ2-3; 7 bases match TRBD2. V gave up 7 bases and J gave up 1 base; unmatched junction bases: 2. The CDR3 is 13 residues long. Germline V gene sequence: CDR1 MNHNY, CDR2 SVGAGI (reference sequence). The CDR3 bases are TGTGCCAGCAACCGGGGGGGCACAGATACGCAGTATTTT. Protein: CASNRGGTDTQYF.

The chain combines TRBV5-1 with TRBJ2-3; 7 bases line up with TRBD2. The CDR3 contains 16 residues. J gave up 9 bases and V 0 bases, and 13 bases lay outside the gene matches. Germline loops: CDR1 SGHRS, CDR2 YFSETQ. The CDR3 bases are TGCGCCAGCAGCTTGGAGGGGCGACCCGGCGGGAGCACGCAGTATTTT. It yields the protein CASSLEGRPGGSTQYF.